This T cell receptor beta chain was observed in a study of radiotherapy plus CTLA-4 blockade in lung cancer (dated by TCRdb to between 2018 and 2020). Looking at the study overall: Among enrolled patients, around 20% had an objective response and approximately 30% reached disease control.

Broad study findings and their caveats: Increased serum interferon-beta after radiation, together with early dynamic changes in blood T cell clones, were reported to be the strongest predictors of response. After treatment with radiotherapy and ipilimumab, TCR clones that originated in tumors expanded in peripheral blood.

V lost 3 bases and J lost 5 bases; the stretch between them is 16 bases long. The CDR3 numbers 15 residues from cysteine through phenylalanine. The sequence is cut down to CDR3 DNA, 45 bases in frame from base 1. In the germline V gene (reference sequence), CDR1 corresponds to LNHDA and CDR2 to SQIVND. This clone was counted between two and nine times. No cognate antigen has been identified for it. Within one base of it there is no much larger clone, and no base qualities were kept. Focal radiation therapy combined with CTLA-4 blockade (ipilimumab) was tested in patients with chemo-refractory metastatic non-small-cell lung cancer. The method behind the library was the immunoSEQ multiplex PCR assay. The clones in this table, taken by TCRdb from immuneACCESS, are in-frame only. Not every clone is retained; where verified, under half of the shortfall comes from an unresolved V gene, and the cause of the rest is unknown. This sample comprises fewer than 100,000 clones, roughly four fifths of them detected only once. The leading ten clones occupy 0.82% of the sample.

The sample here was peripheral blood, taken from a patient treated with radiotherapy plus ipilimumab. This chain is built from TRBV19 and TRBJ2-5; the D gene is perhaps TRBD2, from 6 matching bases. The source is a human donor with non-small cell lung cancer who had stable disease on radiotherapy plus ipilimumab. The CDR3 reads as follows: CASSMIRGGTETQYF. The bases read TGTGCCAGTAGTATGATAAGGGGAGGTACGGAGACCCAGTACTTC.